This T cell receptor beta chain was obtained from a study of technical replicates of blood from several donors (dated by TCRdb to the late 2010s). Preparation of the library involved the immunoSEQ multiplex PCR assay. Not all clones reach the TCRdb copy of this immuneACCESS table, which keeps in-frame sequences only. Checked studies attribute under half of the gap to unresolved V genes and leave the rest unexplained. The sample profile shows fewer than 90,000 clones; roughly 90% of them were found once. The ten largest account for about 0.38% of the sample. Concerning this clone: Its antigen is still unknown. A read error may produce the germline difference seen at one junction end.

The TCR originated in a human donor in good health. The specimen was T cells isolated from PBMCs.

The encoded CDR3 is CASRVRVSNEKLFF. The DNA sequence follows: TGTGCCAGCAGGGTGAGGGTATCTAACGAAAAACTGTTTTTT. The chain is made from TRBV6-1 and TRBJ1-4, with no confident D gene call. Via the germline V gene, CDR1 is MNHNS and CDR2 SASEGT. Including the terminal cysteine and phenylalanine, the CDR3 comprises 14 residues. Only the CDR3 part of the read is kept: 42 bases, read in frame from the first base.